Below, 10 T cell receptor beta chains from the same sample are listed, as sequenced in a study of blood T cell repertoires in COVID-19. Generated by immunoSEQ multiplex PCR, the TCRdb table keeps only in-frame clones and is missing some. The sample records fewer than 350,000 clones, 85% being singletons. Sequenced sample: peripheral blood. All receptors come from a woman aged 45-65 years with active or convalescent COVID-19.

The gene calls are TRBV5-1 and TRBJ2-3, with D perhaps TRBD2 (5 bases). Looked up from germline, CDR1 is SGHRS and CDR2 is YFSETQ. V lost 0 bases, J lost 9 bases, and 14 bases lay in between. This CDR3 has 14 residues. CDR3 in amino acids: CASSLVPGKETQYF. The CDR3 DNA is TGCGCCAGCAGCTTGGTACCCGGGAAGGAAACGCAGTATTTT.

The gene calls are TRBV19 and TRBJ2-3; TRBD2 agrees at 10 bases. The J segment lost 3 bases and the V segment lost 6 bases, leaving 6 bases of the junction unmatched. Per germline, CDR1 LNHDA and CDR2 SQIVND (reference sequence). The CDR3 has 15 residues. CDR3 sequence (DNA): TGTGCCAGTAGGATGACTAGCGGGTTTACAGATACGCAGTATTTT. This sequence encodes CASRMTSGFTDTQYF.

The genes are TRBV19 and TRBJ1-4, with 9 bases identical to TRBD1. Trimming cost V 10 bases and J 7 bases; bases outside gene matches: 7. The CDR3 extends over 13 amino acids. Germline CDR1 reads LNHDA; CDR2 reads SQIVND (reference sequence). Written as DNA, the CDR3 is TGTGCCATCGGACAGGGGACTGGTGAAAAACTGTTTTTT. It is translated as CAIGQGTGEKLFF.

This sequence joins TRBV19 and TRBJ2-6; 7 bases map to TRBD1. CDR3 length: 14 amino acids. Germline lookup yields CDR1 LNHDA and CDR2 SQIVND (reference sequence). V lost 6 bases to trimming and J lost 8 bases; unmatched junction nucleotides: 7. CDR3 residues: CASSARQGTNVLTF. The CDR3 DNA is TGTGCCAGTAGCGCCCGACAGGGAACCAACGTCCTGACTTTC. The complete variable domain, with remaining parts taken from reference TRBV19 and TRBJ2-6, reads DGGITQSPKYLFRKEGQNVTLSCEQNLNHDAMYWYRQDPGQGLRLIYYSQIVNDFQKGDIAEGYSVSREKKESFPLTVTSAQKNPTAFYLCASSARQGTNVLTFGAGSRLTVL.

The chain has TRBV5-1 and TRBJ2-1; a weak D match, TRBD1 (6 bases). V lost 0 bases, J lost 0 bases, and 19 bases lay in between. This CDR3 is 19 amino acids long. Germline CDR1 is SGHRS and CDR2 is YFSETQ. CDR3 DNA sequence: TGCGCCAGCAGCTTGGACCCAACGACAGGCCGAATCTCCTACAATGAGCAGTTCTTC. Amino acid sequence: CASSLDPTTGRISYNEQFF.

The chain recombines TRBV12-5 with TRBJ1-5; D call uncertain. Trimming took 0 bases from V and 1 from J, leaving 31 bases between them. CDR1 is LGHNT, CDR2 FRNRAP, per germline. The CDR3 totals 23 residues. This CDR3 is CASGLVRGFENGSPRRSNQPQHF. CDR3 DNA: TGTGCTAGTGGTTTGGTACGAGGGTTCGAAAACGGTTCTCCACGGAGGAGCAATCAGCCCCAGCATTTT.

This chain joins TRBV7-9 and TRBJ2-7; D possibly corresponds to TRBD2 (6 bases). The CDR3 covers 15 residues. CDR1 is SEHNR and CDR2 is FQNEAQ in the germline V gene (reference sequence). V lost 0 bases and J lost 7, with 16 bases in between. CDR3 bases: TGTGCCAGCAGCTTAGCGGGAGGCGGCTTCCGAGAGCAGTACTTC. This encodes CASSLAGGGFREQYF.

The chain combines TRBV27 with TRBJ1-3; 8 nucleotides agree with TRBD1. V was clipped by 5 bases and J by 0 bases; unmatched bases: 15. This CDR3 is built from 19 residues. Germline V gene lookup returns CDR1 MNHEY and CDR2 SMNVEV (reference sequence). The CDR3 region has the DNA TGTGCCAGCAGTCCGAGGACAGGGCATGAGGCGTACTCTGGAAACACCATATATTTT. This codes for CASSPRTGHEAYSGNTIYF.

The genes are TRBV5-1 and TRBJ2-2; D might be TRBD2 (6 bases). Germline V gene sequence: CDR1 SGHRS, CDR2 YFSETQ. The CDR3 has 17 amino acids. With 4 bases removed from V and 2 bases from J, the gap between germline ends came to 18 bases. The DNA of the CDR3 is TGCGCCAGCAGCCTACGAAAGGGCGGGACCAACACCGGGGAGCTGTTTTTT. Protein: CASSLRKGGTNTGELFF. The variable domain in full, completed from reference TRBV5-1 and TRBJ2-2, reads KAGVTQTPRYLIKTRGQQVTLSCSPISGHRSVSWYQQTPGQGLQFLFEYFSETQRNKGNFPGRFSGRQFSNSRSEMNVSTLELGDSALYLCASSLRKGGTNTGELFFGEGSRLTVL.

The chain uses TRBV2 and TRBJ2-3; D not certain. There are 11 residues in the CDR3. V lost 9 bases to trimming and J lost 8 bases, with 12 bases between them. CDR1 and CDR2 (germline): SNHLY, FYNNEI. CDR3 amino acids: CASETVSTQYF. The CDR3 nucleotides are TGTGCCAGTGAAACGGTGTCTACGCAGTATTTT.